The 31 T cell receptor beta chains below were found in one sample sequenced in a study of vaccination effects on CD4 cells after COVID-19. The method was immunoSEQ multiplex PCR; TCRdb's version includes in-frame clones alone and lacks a portion of them. The sample records under 70,000 clones, more than 65% being singletons. Under the ViraFEST assay, PBMC were stimulated with viral peptide pools so that antigen-specific CD4+ T cells expanded. Sequencing was performed afterwards. When around 10 days of culture had elapsed, CD4+ T cells were isolated. PCR-confirmed SARS-CoV-2 infection occurred in the person between March and December 2020. Their specific antigens are unknown. The source material was CD4+ T cells from PBMCs cultured with HIV peptides, sampled before COVID-19 vaccination. Documented subset: HIV-1 Nef peptide pool negative control/reference culture. All receptors derive from a human donor who had a prior SARS-CoV-2 infection.

The chain recombines TRBV6-5 with TRBJ2-1; no clear D. CDR3 size: 15 residues. Trimming took 6 bases from V and 8 from J, leaving 20 bases between them. Per the germline V gene, CDR1 is MNHEY and CDR2 is SVGAGI. The CDR3 DNA reads as TGTGCCAGCAGGAAGATGGGAACATCTTTGGATGAGCAGTTCTTC. Protein: CASRKMGTSLDEQFF.

This chain uses TRBV24-1 with TRBJ2-3; D is unresolved. V lost 2 bases, J lost 2 bases, and 13 bases lay in between. CDR3 length: 16 amino acids. CDR1 is KGHDR, CDR2 SFDVKD, per germline. The CDR3 loop is CATSDSSRGYTDTQYF. DNA of the CDR3: TGTGCCACCAGTGATTCCTCGCGAGGATACACAGATACGCAGTATTTT.

V is TRBV20-1 and J is TRBJ2-3, with unresolved D. From germline, CDR1 is DFQATT and CDR2 SNEGSKA (reference sequence). This CDR3 has 11 residues. DNA for the CDR3: TGCAGCTCCGGTCTCACAGATACGCAGTATTTT. Protein sequence: CSSGLTDTQYF.

The rearrangement uses TRBV6-5 and TRBJ2-7, with D possibly TRBD2 on 6 matching bases. The V end lost 5 bases, the J end lost 6 bases, and 17 bases lay between the germline ends. This CDR3 comprises 14 residues. Germline CDR1 reads MNHEY; CDR2 reads SVGAGI. This chain's CDR3 is CASSQGLDSREQYF. The DNA for the CDR3 is TGTGCCAGCAGTCAGGGACTCGATTCTCGCGAGCAGTACTTC.

The chain couples TRBV2 to TRBJ1-5; D uncertain. Germline loops: CDR1 SNHLY, CDR2 FYNNEI. This CDR3 has 15 residues. V lost 6 bases, J lost 0 bases, and 12 bases lay in between. The CDR3 region is CASRGIRYSNQPQHF. The CDR3 DNA is TGTGCCAGCAGAGGGATCCGTTATAGCAATCAGCCCCAGCATTTT.

This clone was seen a handful of times. The chain combines TRBV18 with TRBJ1-4, with 7 bases lining up with TRBD1. Trimming took 2 bases from V and 7 from J; bases not matched to a gene: 7. Germline V gives CDR1 KGHSH, CDR2 LQKENI. This CDR3 comprises 15 residues. CDR3 sequence (DNA): TGTGCCAGCTCACCAGGGACAGCAAGACTTGAAAAACTGTTTTTT. Protein sequence: CASSPGTARLEKLFF.

The chain joins TRBV30 to TRBJ2-7; a weak D match, TRBD1 (6 bases). V lost 2 bases, J lost 2 bases, and 7 bases lay in between. Germline V gene data show CDR1 as GTSNPN and CDR2 as SVGIG (reference sequence). The CDR3 runs 12 residues. The CDR3 sequence: CAWSRTAYEQYF. In nucleotides, the CDR3 is TGTGCCTGGAGTCGGACAGCCTACGAGCAGTACTTC.

J is TRBJ1-4 and V is TRBV2, with D possibly being TRBD1 (5 bases). Trimming left V 4 bases short and J 6 bases short, with 12 bases between. The CDR3 is made up of 14 amino acids. In germline, CDR1 is SNHLY, CDR2 FYNNEI. The CDR3 DNA reads as TGTGCCAGCAGTGTTTTCGGCAGGGATGAAAAACTGTTTTTT. It specifies CASSVFGRDEKLFF.

The rearrangement uses TRBV5-1 and TRBJ2-5, with 9 bases matching TRBD1. The V and J ends lost 2 bases and 3 bases, in that order; junction bases with no gene match: 5. This CDR3 has 15 amino acids. Germline V gene lookup returns CDR1 SGHRS and CDR2 YFSETQ. The CDR3 region is CASSFGDRAKETQYF. The DNA for the CDR3 is TGCGCCAGCAGCTTTGGGGACAGGGCCAAAGAGACCCAGTACTTC.

The chain combines TRBV12-5 with TRBJ1-2, with 7 positions matching TRBD1. CDR1 and CDR2 from the germline V gene are LGHNT and FRNRAP. Trimming took 3 bases from V and 8 from J; bases not matched to a gene: 9. The CDR3 is made up of 14 amino acids. The CDR3 here is CASGFGTALSGYTF. The DNA for the CDR3 is TGTGCTAGTGGTTTCGGGACAGCGCTCTCCGGCTACACCTTC.

The chain has TRBV10-3 and TRBJ2-5, with 10 bases aligning to TRBD2. Germline lookup yields CDR1 ENHRY and CDR2 SYGVKD. The V gene end was trimmed by 4 bases and the J gene end by 1 base; junction bases not matched to a gene: 6. The CDR3 length is 16 residues. CDR3 region: CAISGSSGGAQETQYF. The CDR3 DNA sequence: TGTGCCATCAGTGGTTCGAGCGGGGGGGCCCAAGAGACCCAGTACTTC.

The chain links TRBV5-5 to TRBJ1-5, with 10 bases lining up with TRBD1. CDR1 SGHKS and CDR2 YYEKEE come from the germline V gene (reference sequence). V shed 4 bases, J shed 9 bases, and the junction held 13 bases outside the gene matches. The CDR3 length is 16 residues. Here the CDR3 DNA reads TGTGCCAGCAGCGGCGGGGGGACAGGGGTAGGGGGGCCCCAGCATTTT. Translated, it gives CASSGGGTGVGGPQHF. Supplemented by reference TRBV5-5 and TRBJ1-5, the full variable domain reads DAGVTQSPTHLIKTRGQQVTLRCSPISGHKSVSWYQQVLGQGPQFIFQYYEKEERGRGNFPDRFSARQFPNYSSELNVNALLLGDSALYLCASSGGGTGVGGPQHFGDGTRLSIL.

This clone came up a few times. Its ends do not fully match the called genes, so a read error is possible. The chain uses TRBV6-2 or TRBV6-3 and TRBJ1-4, with 7 bases fitting TRBD1. Germline V gene lookup returns CDR1 MNHEY and CDR2 SVGEGT. This CDR3 spans 15 amino acids. This CDR3 is CASSYSFGQVFPSDF. CDR3 DNA sequence: TGTGCCAGCAGTTATTCTTTCGGACAGGTCTTTCCTAGCGACTTT.

This chain joins TRBV6-2 or TRBV6-3 and TRBJ2-5; possible D gene TRBD2, 7 bases. In germline, CDR1 is MNHEY, CDR2 SVGEGT. V was shortened by 1 base and J by 7 bases, with 10 bases between the two germline ends. The length of the CDR3 is 13 residues. The CDR3 sequence is CASSYYREGTQYF. The CDR3 nucleotides read TGTGCCAGCAGTTACTACAGGGAGGGGACCCAGTACTTC.

This clone was seen just once. The CDR3 spells CASSVGLAYTGELFF. The CDR3, as DNA: TGTGCCAGCAGCGTGGGTCTAGCTTACACCGGGGAGCTGTTTTTT. The chain employs TRBV9 and TRBJ2-2; maybe TRBD2 (5 bases). This CDR3 comprises 15 residues. The V end lost 2 bases, the J end lost 3 bases, and 11 bases lay between the germline ends. The germline V gene has CDR1 SGDLS and CDR2 YYNGEE.

The rearrangement joins TRBV7-2 to TRBJ2-3, with D perhaps TRBD2 (5 bases). V was pared by 1 base and J by 2 bases, with 16 bases between. Germline values: CDR1 SGHTA, CDR2 FQGNSA. This CDR3 is built from 17 residues. The CDR3 bases are TGTGCCAGCAGCTTAGTCTGGGGTGAGCGGCACACAGATACGCAGTATTTT. Protein: CASSLVWGERHTDTQYF.

V usage is TRBV9 and J usage is TRBJ2-5; perhaps D is TRBD1 or TRBD2 (7 bases each). Trimming took 4 bases from V and 3 from J, leaving 13 bases between them. CDR3 length: 14 residues. Germline lookup yields CDR1 SGDLS and CDR2 YYNGEE. In nucleotides, the CDR3 is TGTGCCAGCAGCCCCAGGGGGGGAGAAGAGACCCAGTACTTC. This encodes CASSPRGGEETQYF.

The chain couples TRBV2 to TRBJ1-5; maybe TRBD1 (5 bases). Per the germline V gene, CDR1 is SNHLY and CDR2 is FYNNEI. This CDR3 comprises 15 residues. V shed 7 bases and J shed 7 bases, with 20 bases lying between them. As DNA, the CDR3 is TGTGCCAGCACCGGGGACGGAAGCCGGGCACAGCCCCAGCATTTT. Translated: CASTGDGSRAQPQHF.

CDR3 DNA sequence: TGTGCCAGCAGCATCGGAAGCACAGATACGCAGTATTTT. The encoded protein is CASSIGSTDTQYF. The chain carries TRBV11-3 and TRBJ2-3; D is unresolved. Per the germline V gene, CDR1 is SGHNT and CDR2 is YENEEA. The V end was cut by 5 bases, the J end by 0 bases, with 6 bases between. The length of the CDR3 is 13 residues. Full variable domain (remainder filled in from reference TRBV11-3 and TRBJ2-3): EAGVVQSPRYKIIEKKQPVAFWCNPISGHNTLYWYLQNLGQGPELLIRYENEEAVDDSQLPKDRFSAERLKGVDSTLKIQPAELGDSAVYLCASSIGSTDTQYFGPGTRLTVL.

In the case of this clone: In this CDR3 the conserved last residue, phenylalanine or tryptophan, is missing, so a read error is likely. Because the CDR3's place on the DNA is in doubt, the DNA is left out and the CDR3 is given as listed by TCRdb. The rearrangement links TRBV7-2 to TRBJ1-1. CDR1 is SGHTA, CDR2 FQGNSA, per germline. 12 amino acids form the CDR3, both terminal residues included. The CDR3 is CASSLDGTLIRL.

The gene calls are TRBV11-3 and TRBJ2-1; 8 nucleotides align to TRBD2. The germline V gene has CDR1 SGHNT and CDR2 YENEEA. The V gene end was trimmed by 5 bases and the J gene end by 4 bases; junction bases not matched to a gene: 10. This CDR3 region has 16 residues. CDR3 loop: CASSPGPSGSYNEQFF. Written as DNA, the CDR3 is TGTGCCAGCAGCCCGGGCCCCAGCGGGAGTTACAATGAGCAGTTCTTC.

The V and J genes are TRBV5-1 and TRBJ2-3; 10 bases are a match to TRBD2. With 4 bases clipped from V and 7 bases from J, the junction kept 9 bases outside the gene matches. The CDR3 runs to 15 residues. CDR1 is SGHRS, CDR2 YFSETQ, per germline. In DNA, the CDR3 is TGCGCCAGCAGCCTCTTAGCGGGGGGCGAGAATACGCAGTATTTT. It codes for CASSLLAGGENTQYF.

This sequence joins TRBV9 and TRBJ1-2, with 11 nucleotides matching TRBD1. Germline CDR1 reads SGDLS; CDR2 reads YYNGEE. This CDR3 comprises 16 residues. Trimming took 4 bases from V and 4 from J; bases not matched to a gene: 9. This CDR3 reads CASSSGQGASSYGYTF. The CDR3 coding sequence is TGTGCCAGCAGCTCCGGACAGGGGGCGTCTAGCTATGGCTACACCTTC.

This chain connects TRBV3-1 (or the pseudogene TRBV3-2) to TRBJ1-1; D may be TRBD1 (5 bases). The CDR3 is made up of 15 amino acids. Germline V gene lookup returns CDR1 LGHDT and CDR2 YNNKEL (reference sequence). The V end was cut by 2 bases, the J end by 7 bases, with 17 bases between. The CDR3 spells CASSQLGGARGEAFF. The CDR3 DNA reads TGTGCCAGCAGCCAATTAGGCGGAGCTAGGGGTGAAGCTTTCTTT.

The V call is TRBV4-1, the J call TRBJ2-3, with TRBD2 matching 16 bases. The CDR3 spans 22 residues. Trimming removed 3 bases from V and 2 bases from J; junction bases left unmatched: 17. Per germline, CDR1 MGHRA and CDR2 YSYEKL. CDR3 nucleotide sequence: TGCGCCAGCAGCCACACCAGAAACCCGGGACTAGCGGGGGGGCCCGACACAGATACGCAGTATTTT. Translating gives CASSHTRNPGLAGGPDTDTQYF.

The chain uses TRBV4-2 and TRBJ2-1; 9 bases align to TRBD2. This CDR3 comprises 17 residues. With V trimmed by 0 bases and J by 4 bases, 7 bases remained unmatched. Germline CDR1 reads LGHNA; CDR2 reads YNFKEQ. CDR3 protein: CASSQEGRGGRYNEQFF. In DNA, the CDR3 is TGTGCCAGCAGCCAAGAAGGGCGGGGGGGCCGGTACAATGAGCAGTTCTTC.

The J gene is TRBJ1-6, the V gene TRBV19; D is undetermined. The CDR3 covers 15 residues. Germline V gene sequence: CDR1 LNHDA, CDR2 SQIVND (reference sequence). The ends were cut back, 6 bases at V and 8 bases at J, with 17 bases in the middle. CDR3 DNA sequence: TGTGCCAGTAGAGTGTCAAGGGCTTGGTATTCACCCCTCCACTTT. It encodes CASRVSRAWYSPLHF.

V usage is TRBV5-5 and J usage is TRBJ2-4; D unclear. The germline V gene has CDR1 SGHKS and CDR2 YYEKEE (reference sequence). This CDR3 comprises 13 residues. Trimming pared 2 bases from V and 7 bases from J, leaving 10 bases between. This CDR3 reads CASSFNSGNIQYF. Here the CDR3 DNA reads TGTGCCAGCAGCTTCAATTCCGGTAACATTCAGTACTTC.

The chain uses TRBV15 and TRBJ2-5; possibly TRBD2 for D (6 bases). V was pared by 3 bases and J by 5 bases, with 28 bases between. This CDR3 has 19 residues. Germline V lookup: CDR1 LNHNV, CDR2 YYDKDF (reference sequence). CDR3 nucleotide sequence: TGTGCCACCAGCAGGAACCGGGGGAGAATAGGGACCGAAGGGGAGACCCAGTACTTC. It encodes CATSRNRGRIGTEGETQYF.

This chain links TRBV6-2 or TRBV6-3 with TRBJ1-4; D may be TRBD1 (5 bases). Deletions cut 5 bases from V and 8 bases from J, with 15 bases between. The CDR3 loop spans 14 amino acids. Germline V lookup: CDR1 MNHEY, CDR2 SVGEGT. CDR3 sequence reads: CASSVRAGREKLFF. CDR3 coding DNA: TGTGCCAGCAGTGTTCGGGCAGGGAGGGAAAAACTGTTTTTT.

CDR3 sequence reads: CASRGLGRYEQFF. The CDR3 DNA follows: TGTGCCAGCAGAGGACTGGGGCGTTATGAGCAGTTCTTC. This chain joins TRBV12-3 or TRBV12-4 and TRBJ2-1, with D tentatively TRBD1 or TRBD2 (5 bases each). The CDR3 is 13 amino acids. Trimming removed 6 bases at V and 8 bases at J, with 14 bases between.